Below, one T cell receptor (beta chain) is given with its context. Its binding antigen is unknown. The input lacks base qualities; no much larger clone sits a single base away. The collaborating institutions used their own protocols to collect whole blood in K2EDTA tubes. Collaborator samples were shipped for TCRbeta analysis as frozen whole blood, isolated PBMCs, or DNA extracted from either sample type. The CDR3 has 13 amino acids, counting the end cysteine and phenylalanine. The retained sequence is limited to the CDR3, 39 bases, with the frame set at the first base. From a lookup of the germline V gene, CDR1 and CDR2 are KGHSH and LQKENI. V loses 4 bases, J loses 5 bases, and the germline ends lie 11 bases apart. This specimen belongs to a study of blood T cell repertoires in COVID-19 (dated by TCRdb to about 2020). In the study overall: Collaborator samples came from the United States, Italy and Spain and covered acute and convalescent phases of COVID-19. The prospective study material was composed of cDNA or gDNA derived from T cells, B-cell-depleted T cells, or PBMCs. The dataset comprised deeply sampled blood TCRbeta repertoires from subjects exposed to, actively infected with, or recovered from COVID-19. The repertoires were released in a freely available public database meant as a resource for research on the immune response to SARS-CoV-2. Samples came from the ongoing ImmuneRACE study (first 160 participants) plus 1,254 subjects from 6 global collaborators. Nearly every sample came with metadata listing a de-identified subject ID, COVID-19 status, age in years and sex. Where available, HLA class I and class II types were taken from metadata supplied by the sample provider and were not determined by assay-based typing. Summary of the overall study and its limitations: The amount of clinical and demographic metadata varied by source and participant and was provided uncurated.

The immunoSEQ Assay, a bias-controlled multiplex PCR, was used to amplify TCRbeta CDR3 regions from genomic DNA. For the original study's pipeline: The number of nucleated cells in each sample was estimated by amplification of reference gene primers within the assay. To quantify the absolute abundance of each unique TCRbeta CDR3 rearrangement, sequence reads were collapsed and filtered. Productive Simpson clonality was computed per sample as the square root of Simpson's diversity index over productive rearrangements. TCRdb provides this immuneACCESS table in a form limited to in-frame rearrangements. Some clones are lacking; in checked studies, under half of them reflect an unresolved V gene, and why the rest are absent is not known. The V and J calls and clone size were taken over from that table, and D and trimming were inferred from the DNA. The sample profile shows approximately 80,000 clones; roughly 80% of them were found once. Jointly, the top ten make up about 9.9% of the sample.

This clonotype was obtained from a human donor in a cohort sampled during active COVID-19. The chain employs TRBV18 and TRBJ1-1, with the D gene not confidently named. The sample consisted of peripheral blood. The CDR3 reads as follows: CASSRPSRTEAFF. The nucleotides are TGTGCCAGCTCACGACCAAGCAGGACTGAAGCTTTCTTT.